A single sample is the source of the 18 T cell receptor beta chains below, sequenced in a study of PD-L1 blockade in urothelial cancer. Here immunoSEQ multiplex PCR was the method, and the copy in TCRdb shows in-frame clones only, minus some. The sample yields some 110,000 clones, around 89% seen once. Time point reported: peripheral blood 6 weeks after treatment start. The specimen comprised PBMCs, sampled around atezolizumab (anti-PD-L1) treatment. These receptors originate from a man aged 55 to 70 with urothelial cancer.

V usage is TRBV27 and J usage is TRBJ2-2; 9 nucleotides match TRBD1. The CDR3 runs to 14 residues. J gave up 4 bases and V 4 bases, and 1 base lay outside the gene matches. Germline CDR1 and CDR2: MNHEY and SMNVEV (reference sequence). The CDR3 protein is CASSWGQGTGELFF. The DNA of the CDR3 is TGTGCCAGCAGTTGGGGACAGGGCACCGGGGAGCTGTTTTTT.

The rearrangement links TRBV19 to TRBJ2-2; D call uncertain. Deletions cut 7 bases from V and 7 bases from J, with 7 bases between. Germline loops: CDR1 LNHDA, CDR2 SQIVND (reference sequence). There are 11 residues in the CDR3. CDR3 bases: TGTGCCAGTAACACGTACGGGGAGCTGTTTTTT. Protein: CASNTYGELFF.

The chain has TRBV4-3 and TRBJ2-2, with TRBD2 matching over 7 bases. Germline V CDR1 and CDR2: LGHNA, YSLEER. The CDR3 totals 14 residues. V shed 0 bases and J 6 bases; nucleotides not matched to a gene: 1. The CDR3 loop is CASSQEAGPGELFF. Here the CDR3 DNA reads TGCGCCAGCAGCCAAGAAGCGGGACCCGGGGAGCTGTTTTTT.

The chain combines TRBV7-7 with TRBJ2-7, with 7 bases that match TRBD1. Per the germline V gene, CDR1 is SSHAT and CDR2 is FNYEAQ (reference sequence). This CDR3 has 14 amino acids. With V trimmed by 5 bases and J by 2 bases, 6 bases remained unmatched. CDR3 sequence (DNA): TGTGCCAGCAGCCCAACAGGGGTAACCTACGAGCAGTACTTC. Protein: CASSPTGVTYEQYF.

This clone is a singleton in its sample. This rearrangement joins TRBV7-3 to TRBJ2-5; 9 bases line up with TRBD1. The CDR3 consists of 15 residues. Germline trimming cut 0 bases from V and 4 bases from J; bases unmatched to any gene: 3. Germline V gives CDR1 SGHTA, CDR2 FQGTGA. The CDR3 DNA is TGTGCCAGCAGCTTAACGGGACAGGGCAGAGAGACCCAGTACTTC. Translating gives CASSLTGQGRETQYF.

This clone was observed once. J is TRBJ2-7 and V is TRBV2; 10 nucleotides match TRBD2. The junction had 8 bases not matched to a gene; V was cut back by 6 bases and J by 12 bases. CDR3 length equals 12 residues. Germline lookup yields CDR1 SNHLY and CDR2 FYNNEI. CDR3 amino acids: CASRPGTSATYF. In nucleotides, the CDR3 is TGTGCCAGCAGGCCCGGGACTAGCGCCACGTACTTC.

For the CDR3, the DNA is TGTGCCAGCAGCTATACAGGGAACTATGGCTACACCTTC. This codes for CASSYTGNYGYTF. V and J are TRBV11-2 and TRBJ1-2; D perhaps matches TRBD1 (6 bases). V lost 4 bases, J lost 2 bases, and 8 bases lay in between. Germline lookup yields CDR1 SGHAT and CDR2 FQNNGV. The CDR3 is made up of 13 amino acids. Looking up the rest from reference TRBV11-2 and TRBJ1-2 gives the full variable domain: EAGVAQSPRYKIIEKRQSVAFWCNPISGHATLYWYQQILGQGPKLLIQFQNNGVVDDSQLPKDRFSAERLKGVDSTLKIQPAKLEDSAVYLCASSYTGNYGYTFGSGTRLTVV.

The chain couples TRBV5-1 to TRBJ1-2; TRBD1 agrees at 10 bases. Germline loops: CDR1 SGHRS, CDR2 YFSETQ. This CDR3 region has 14 residues. V lost 0 bases, J lost 6 bases, and 2 bases stayed unmatched. The CDR3 DNA reads as TGCGCCAGCAGCTTGGCCGGGACAGGGGATGGCTACACCTTC. This codes for CASSLAGTGDGYTF.

This sequence joins TRBV15 and TRBJ2-7; a weak D match, TRBD2 (6 bases). This CDR3 is 14 amino acids long. V lost 0 bases and J lost 9, with 15 bases in between. Germline loops: CDR1 LNHNV, CDR2 YYDKDF (reference sequence). The CDR3: CATSREHTVAVQYF. The CDR3 bases are TGTGCCACCAGCAGAGAACACACGGTAGCGGTGCAGTACTTC.

This CDR3 is CASSPGGAGKDTQYF. CDR3 bases: TGTGCCAGCAGTCCCGGGGGGGCAGGGAAAGATACGCAGTATTTT. V is TRBV28 and J is TRBJ2-3; 8 positions match TRBD2. V shed 5 bases, J shed 5 bases, and the junction held 9 bases outside the gene matches. From germline, CDR1 is MDHEN and CDR2 SYDVKM. The CDR3 covers 15 residues.

This clone was seen a handful of times. The CDR3 is CASSPSTGGTGELFF. The CDR3 DNA sequence: TGTGCCAGCAGCCCATCGACGGGGGGGACCGGGGAGCTGTTTTTT. The chain links TRBV9 to TRBJ2-2, with 8 positions matching TRBD2. Germline CDR1 SGDLS, CDR2 YYNGEE. Losses at the gene ends were 4 bases for V and 5 bases for J; bases not matched to a gene: 7. The CDR3 contains 15 residues.

The chain joins TRBV28 to TRBJ1-5; D perhaps matches TRBD1 (6 bases). The CDR3 loop spans 15 amino acids. V shed 8 bases and J shed 6 bases, with 20 bases lying between them. Germline V CDR1 and CDR2: MDHEN, SYDVKM. CDR3 sequence (DNA): TGTGCCAGCGGCGGGAGGGGGGTTGGTTTTCAGCCCCAGCATTTT. It encodes CASGGRGVGFQPQHF.

The chain recombines TRBV5-1 with TRBJ2-3; TRBD1 matches at 7 bases. CDR1 is SGHRS and CDR2 is YFSETQ in the germline V gene. CDR3 length equals 12 residues. J gave up 12 bases and V 0 bases, and 4 bases lay outside the gene matches. The CDR3: CASSLADREQYF. The CDR3 DNA is TGCGCCAGCAGCTTGGCAGACAGGGAACAGTATTTT. The full variable domain, its missing parts supplied by reference TRBV5-1 and TRBJ2-3, is KAGVTQTPRYLIKTRGQQVTLSCSPISGHRSVSWYQQTPGQGLQFLFEYFSETQRNKGNFPGRFSGRQFSNSRSEMNVSTLELGDSALYLCASSLADREQYFGPGTRLTVL.

The chain has TRBV7-3 and TRBJ1-1; 10 positions agree with TRBD1. The CDR3 contains 19 residues. Germline lookup yields CDR1 SGHTA and CDR2 FQGTGA. V lost 2 bases to trimming and J lost 2 bases; unmatched junction nucleotides: 14. This CDR3 reads CASSLWATGTGATNTEAFF. For the CDR3, the DNA is TGTGCCAGCAGCTTATGGGCCACCGGGACAGGGGCCACCAACACTGAAGCTTTCTTT.

The V gene is TRBV2, the J gene TRBJ2-1, with 13 bases aligning to TRBD2. The CDR3 totals 19 residues. CDR1 SNHLY and CDR2 FYNNEI come from the germline V gene. The J segment lost 0 bases and the V segment lost 1 base, leaving 6 bases of the junction unmatched. The CDR3 reads CASSEVGLAGSGSYNEQFF. DNA for the CDR3: TGTGCCAGCAGTGAAGTGGGACTAGCGGGAAGTGGCTCCTACAATGAGCAGTTCTTC.

The table lists this clone with a count of one. This rearrangement joins TRBV18 to TRBJ1-1; perhaps TRBD1 as D (6 bases). This CDR3 is 14 amino acids long. Germline CDR1 is KGHSH and CDR2 is LQKENI. The V end lost 4 bases, the J end lost 4 bases, and 13 bases lay between the germline ends. The CDR3 reads CASSLGEGGTEAFF. The CDR3 DNA reads as TGTGCCAGCTCACTCGGGGAAGGGGGCACTGAAGCTTTCTTT.

This clone was counted a few times. CDR3 sequence (DNA): TGTGCCAGCAGCTTAGTAGGGGGCACCAACTATGGCTACACCTTC. Encoded protein: CASSLVGGTNYGYTF. This chain connects TRBV7-9 to TRBJ1-2; 7 bases align to TRBD1. V lost 1 base and J lost 2; bases outside the gene matches: 4. CDR1 is SEHNR and CDR2 is FQNEAQ in the germline V gene (reference sequence). The CDR3 consists of 15 residues.

V and J are TRBV12-5 and TRBJ1-5; possibly TRBD1 for D (6 bases). V was pared by 1 base and J by 7 bases, with 11 bases between. The CDR3 is 14 amino acids. Germline V lookup: CDR1 LGHNT, CDR2 FRNRAP. Written as DNA, the CDR3 is TGTGCTAGTGGTTTGGCCCAGGGGACCCAGCCCCAGCATTTT. It translates to CASGLAQGTQPQHF.